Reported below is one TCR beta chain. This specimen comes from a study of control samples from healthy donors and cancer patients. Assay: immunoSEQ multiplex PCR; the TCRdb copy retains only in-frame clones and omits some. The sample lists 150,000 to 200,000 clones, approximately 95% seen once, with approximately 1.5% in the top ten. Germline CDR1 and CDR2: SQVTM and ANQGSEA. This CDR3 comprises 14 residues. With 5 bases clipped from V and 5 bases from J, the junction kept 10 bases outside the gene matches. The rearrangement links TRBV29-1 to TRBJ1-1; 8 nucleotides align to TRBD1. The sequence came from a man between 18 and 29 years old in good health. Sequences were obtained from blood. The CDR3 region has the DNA TGCAGCGTTTCCAGTCAGGGGGCGGGAACTGAAGCTTTCTTT. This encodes CSVSSQGAGTEAFF.